This T cell receptor (beta chain) comes out of a study of Ad26.COV2.S vaccination and SARS-CoV-2 variants. Here immunoSEQ multiplex PCR was the method, and the copy in TCRdb shows in-frame clones only, minus some. This sample has roughly 700,000 clones; roughly 90% occur once, and the top ten carry about 1.5%. General study findings and limits: Researchers cautioned that TCR breadth and depth analyses may have underestimated total T cell responses.

Treatment in this sample: around 19 received Ad26.COV2.S at low or high dose, single or two shots; about 5 received placebo; per-sample allocation not given. At day 63 after the first vaccine or placebo injection, samples were drawn. J lost 2 bases, V lost 5 bases, and 2 bases had no gene match. CDR3 length equals 14 residues. CDR1 is SGHNT, CDR2 YYREEE, per germline (reference sequence). About this clone itself: The antigen remains unidentified.

This TCR was recovered from a person aged 18-60 years who received the Ad26.COV2.S COVID-19 vaccine or a placebo. The input for sequencing was peripheral blood, taken in a trial of Ad26.COV2.S vaccine versus placebo. V is TRBV5-4 and J is TRBJ2-3; 10 nucleotides agree with TRBD2. CDR3 sequence (DNA): TGTGCCAGCAGAGCGGGAGGGTCCACAGATACGCAGTATTTT. Amino acids: CASRAGGSTDTQYF.